These T cell receptor beta chains were read from a single sample in a study of T cell responses to AZD1222 COVID-19 vaccine. TCRdb's table, derived via immunoSEQ multiplex PCR, lists solely in-frame clones and lacks some. The sample comprises fewer than 200,000 clones, around 94% of which are singletons, and 3.6% rests with the top ten. Sequences were derived from peripheral blood, sampled 28 days after the second dose of the MenACWY control vaccine. The receptor set was obtained from an adult who received the MenACWY meningococcal vaccine as a control. The CDR3 runs from the conserved cysteine through the conserved F or W. Each record gives: D gene, J gene, clone size, V gene, CDR3 DNA, CDR3 protein. The D gene is left open where the match is weak. Only some rows state a clone size, as once, few, many or a class for expanded clones.

>-|TRBJ1-2|-|TRBV9
TGTGCCAGCAGCGTAGCTAGTGGGCAGGGGACTGGCGGCTACACCTTC
CASSVASGQGTGGYTF
>-|TRBJ2-1|-|TRBV7-3
TGTGCCAGCAGCTTATCTCGGGCTACCGTCAATGAGCAGTTCTTC
CASSLSRATVNEQFF
>-|TRBJ2-2|-|TRBV2
TGTGCCAGCAGTGCCCAACTCACCGGGGAGCTGTTTTTT
CASSAQLTGELFF
>TRBD1|TRBJ1-2|-|TRBV7-9
TGTGCCAGCAGCTTAGGGGACAGGGCAAATGGCTACACCTTC
CASSLGDRANGYTF
>TRBD1|TRBJ1-1|once|TRBV7-2
TGTGCCAGCAGCCCCGGGACAGGGAAAAGGGACACTGAAGCTTTCTTT
CASSPGTGKRDTEAFF
>-|TRBJ1-2|-|TRBV7-9
TGTGCCAGCAGCTGGGGGGGAGCTCTTTATGGCTACACCTTC
CASSWGGALYGYTF
>-|TRBJ1-2|-|TRBV28
TGTGCCAGCAGTTTCCGGGGCGGCTATGGCTACACCTTC
CASSFRGGYGYTF
>TRBD1|TRBJ1-2|-|TRBV7-2
TGTGCCAGCAGCTTGTACGAAGGGGGCGCTAACGGCTACACCTTC
CASSLYEGGANGYTF
>TRBD1|TRBJ2-7|once|TRBV2
TGTGCCAGCAGTCTATTGATGGGACAGGGTATCGACGAGCAGTACTTC
CASSLLMGQGIDEQYF
>-|TRBJ2-7|-|TRBV14
TGTGCCAGCAGCCAAGAGATCAAGGACGAGCAGTACTTC
CASSQEIKDEQYF
>-|TRBJ2-1|once|TRBV19
TGTGCCAGTAGTATACGGGACTACAATGAGCAGTTCTTC
CASSIRDYNEQFF
>-|TRBJ2-7|once|TRBV27
TGTGCCAGCAGCCTACGAGAAGGGACCTACGAGCAGTACTTC
CASSLREGTYEQYF
>-|TRBJ2-5|-|TRBV7-9
TGTGCCAGCAGCACCCTGGGCCCTACAGAGACCCAGTACTTC
CASSTLGPTETQYF
>TRBD2|TRBJ2-7|-|TRBV18
TGTGCCAGCTCGACAACGCGGGGGATAACCTACGAGCAGTACTTC
CASSTTRGITYEQYF
>-|TRBJ2-5|-|TRBV10-3
TGTGCCATCGGGGACACTCAAGAGACCCAGTACTTC
CAIGDTQETQYF
>-|TRBJ1-6|-|TRBV28
TGTGCCAGCAGCATGGCGGGTGAGGGGTCCTATAATTCACCCCTCCACTTT
CASSMAGEGSYNSPLHF
>TRBD1|TRBJ2-5|-|TRBV27
TGTGCCAGCAGCGATTCCGGGACAGGGTACCAAGAGACCCAGTACTTC
CASSDSGTGYQETQYF
>-|TRBJ2-5|once|TRBV5-6
TGTGCCAGCAGCTCTATACAGGGCGAAGAGACCCAGTACTTC
CASSSIQGEETQYF
>TRBD2|TRBJ2-3|-|TRBV3-1/TRBV3-2
TGTGCCAGCAGCCCGCCGGGACTAGCGGGAGTAGATACGCAGTATTTT
CASSPPGLAGVDTQYF
>-|TRBJ1-2|-|TRBV7-6
TGTGCCAGCAGCTTAGATCAAACAGAAGGCTACACCTTC
CASSLDQTEGYTF
>-|TRBJ2-3|-|TRBV19
TGTGCCAGTAGTATGGTGGCGACGACAGATACGCAGTATTTT
CASSMVATTDTQYF
>-|TRBJ2-2|-|TRBV24-1
TGTGCCACCAGTGATCGCCGGGTCGGGGAGCTGTTTTTT
CATSDRRVGELFF
>-|TRBJ2-7|-|TRBV12-5
TGTGCTAGTGGTTTGGTGGGGGGCTACGAGCAGTACTTC
CASGLVGGYEQYF
>-|TRBJ1-1|-|TRBV5-1
TGCGCCAGCAGCCTCGGGGCTTCCACCCGGGACACTGAAGCTTTCTTT
CASSLGASTRDTEAFF
>TRBD2|TRBJ2-7|-|TRBV29-1
TGCAGCGTGGCGGGGGGGCGACACGAGCAGTACTTC
CSVAGGRHEQYF
>-|TRBJ1-1|-|TRBV7-9
TGTGCCAGCAGCTTAGGCTGGACGGGGAACACTGAAGCTTTCTTT
CASSLGWTGNTEAFF
>-|TRBJ1-6|-|TRBV5-8
TGTGCCAGCAGCGGGGGCCCCTCCTATAATTCACCCCTCCACTTT
CASSGGPSYNSPLHF
>TRBD2|TRBJ2-7|once|TRBV5-5
TGTGCCAGCAGCTTTATGCGGGAGCCCCACGAGCAGTACTTC
CASSFMREPHEQYF
>-|TRBJ1-5|-|TRBV15
TGTGCCACCAGCAGTCTAGGGAGCAATCAGCCCCAGCATTTT
CATSSLGSNQPQHF
>-|TRBJ1-4|-|TRBV25-1
TGTGCCAGCAGTGAATTAGGGACGGCAACTAATGAAAAACTGTTTTTT
CASSELGTATNEKLFF
>TRBD1|TRBJ1-2|-|TRBV19
TGTGCCAGTAGTCCCACGGGACAGGGAGTAGGAAGCTACACCTTC
CASSPTGQGVGSYTF
>-|TRBJ2-1|-|TRBV5-6
TGTGCCAGCTCCAACACGAACTCCTACAATGAGCAGTTCTTC
CASSNTNSYNEQFF
>TRBD2|TRBJ2-7|-|TRBV11-2
TGTGCCAGCAGCTTCGGGTCCACTAGCGGGAAAGGGCAGTACTTC
CASSFGSTSGKGQYF
>-|TRBJ1-3|-|TRBV9
TGTGCCAGCAGCGTTGACAGTCATGGAAACACCATATATTTT
CASSVDSHGNTIYF
>-|TRBJ1-5|-|TRBV12-3/TRBV12-4
TGTGCCAGCAGTTTCTGGATTCAGCCCCAGCATTTT
CASSFWIQPQHF
>-|TRBJ2-7|-|TRBV6-5
TGTGCCAGCATAGGGAGGGACAGTCCCTCCTACGAGCAGTACTTC
CASIGRDSPSYEQYF
>-|TRBJ1-1|-|TRBV6-2/TRBV6-3
TGTGCCAGCAGTTTCGGTACAGGTCGAACTGAAGCTTTCTTT
CASSFGTGRTEAFF
>-|TRBJ2-2|-|TRBV19
TGTGCCAGTAGGCTATTGGAAAGGGACACCGGGGAGCTGTTTTTT
CASRLLERDTGELFF
>TRBD2|TRBJ2-2|once|TRBV19
TGTGCCAGTAAAACCGGGCTAGCGGTCACCGGGGAGCTGTTTTTT
CASKTGLAVTGELFF
>TRBD2|TRBJ2-3|-|TRBV3-1/TRBV3-2
TGTGCCAGCAGCCCCAGGACTAGCGGGAGTGGAGATACGCAGTATTTT
CASSPRTSGSGDTQYF
>-|TRBJ1-5|once|TRBV27
TGTGCCAGCAGTCTAACTCGCTCGAGGGCCGCAGTCAAGCATTTT
CASSLTRSRAAVKHF